This TCR beta chain was identified in a study of T cell clonality in common variable immunodeficiency. Generated by immunoSEQ multiplex PCR, the TCRdb table keeps only in-frame clones and is missing some. The profile covers 25,000 to 35,000 clones, none occurring a single time. Study-wide results and caveats: TCRbeta clonality was increased in CVID versus healthy controls.

This clone was recorded many times. Its antigen remains unidentified. One end of the junction does not line up with germline, which may come from a read error. The DNA ends 3 residues before the CDR3 does, and the rest of the CDR3 is filled in from the germline J gene. The same CDR3 arises from other DNA sequences in this sample as well. This CDR3 is built from 14 residues. Germline-derived CDR1 and CDR2 are LGHNA and YNFKEQ. The sequence was obtained from a person between 18 and 75 years old in good health. The sequencing sample was made of peripheral blood mononuclear cells. This chain uses TRBV4-2 with TRBJ2-3; D uncertain. CDR3 bases read: TGCGCCAGCAGCCCCGCAGGAGGCACAGATACG. As protein: CASSPAGGTDT. The full CDR3 protein reads CASSPAGGTDTQYF.